This note documents a single T cell receptor beta chain sequence. The data are from a study of blood T cell repertoires in COVID-19. Study in general: COVID-19 samples, acute and convalescent, were from the United States, Italy and Spain. From T cells, B-cell-depleted T cells, or PBMCs came the material, which was cDNA or gDNA.

The CDR3 is 14 amino acids. The ends were cut back, 5 bases at V and 2 bases at J, with 13 bases in the middle. Germline loops: CDR1 LNHDA, CDR2 SQIVND (reference sequence). Original handling: Researchers report that nucleated cell counts were estimated from reference gene primer amplification. TCRdb's table, derived via immunoSEQ multiplex PCR, lists solely in-frame clones and lacks some. The V and J calls and clone size are taken from that table; D and trimming were inferred from the DNA. The sample shows over 250,000 clones, 88% of them seen only once. This TCR came from a woman aged 65 to 85 with COVID-19, enrolled during active disease. The sequencing input was peripheral blood. This rearrangement joins TRBV19 to TRBJ2-7; D is unresolved. The CDR3 nucleotides read TGTGCCAGTAGTCTTTATCATGGCCCCTACGAGCAGTACTTC. It encodes CASSLYHGPYEQYF.